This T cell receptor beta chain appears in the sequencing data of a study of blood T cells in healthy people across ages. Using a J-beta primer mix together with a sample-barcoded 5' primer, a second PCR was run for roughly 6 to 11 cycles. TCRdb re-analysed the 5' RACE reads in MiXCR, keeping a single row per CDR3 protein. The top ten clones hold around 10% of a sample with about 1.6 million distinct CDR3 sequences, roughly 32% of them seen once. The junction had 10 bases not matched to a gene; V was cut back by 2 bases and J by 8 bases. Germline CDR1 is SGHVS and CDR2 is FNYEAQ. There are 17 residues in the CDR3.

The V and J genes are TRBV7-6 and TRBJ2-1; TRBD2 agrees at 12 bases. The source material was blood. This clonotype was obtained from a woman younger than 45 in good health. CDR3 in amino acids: CASSLSALAGGPHEQFF. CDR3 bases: TGTGCCAGCAGCTTAAGTGCCCTAGCGGGGGGGCCGCATGAGCAGTTCTTC.